This is a list of T cell receptor beta chains from one sample in a study of beta chain features in type 1 diabetes. Repertoires were generated with immunoSEQ multiplex PCR, while TCRdb's copy carries only in-frame clones and drops some. The sample yields around 250,000 clones, roughly 30% seen once. The source material was central memory CD4+ T cells from blood. Source of these receptors: a man younger than 40 in good health. Both conserved end residues are part of each CDR3. The order of the fields is V gene, J gene, D gene, clone size, CDR3 protein, CDR3 DNA. D genes are given only for firm matches. The listing skips clone size in some rows; elsewhere it reads once, few, many or a size class.

V gene: TRBV6-1
J gene: TRBJ2-7
D gene: -
clone size: -
CDR3 protein: CASSSTVSSYEQYF
CDR3 DNA: TGTGCCAGCAGTTCGACAGTTAGCTCCTACGAGCAGTACTTC

V gene: TRBV6-1
J gene: TRBJ2-1
D gene: -
clone size: -
CDR3 protein: CASRAGVWDEQFF
CDR3 DNA: TGTGCCAGCAGAGCAGGGGTTTGGGATGAGCAGTTCTTC

V gene: TRBV6-1
J gene: TRBJ1-1
D gene: -
clone size: -
CDR3 protein: CASGGKRNTEAFF
CDR3 DNA: TGTGCCAGCGGGGGCAAACGAAACACTGAAGCTTTCTTT

V gene: TRBV6-5
J gene: TRBJ2-7
D gene: TRBD1
clone size: -
CDR3 protein: CASSYERQGYEQYF
CDR3 DNA: TGTGCCAGCAGTTATGAACGACAGGGGTACGAGCAGTACTTC

V gene: TRBV6-5
J gene: TRBJ2-1
D gene: -
clone size: few
CDR3 protein: CASRQEASRNEQFF
CDR3 DNA: TGTGCCAGCAGGCAAGAGGCTAGTAGGAATGAGCAGTTCTTC

V gene: TRBV7-6
J gene: TRBJ2-3
D gene: TRBD2
clone size: few
CDR3 protein: CASSSRPAGDTDTQYF
CDR3 DNA: TGTGCCAGCAGCTCTAGGCCAGCGGGAGACACAGATACGCAGTATTTT

V gene: TRBV9
J gene: TRBJ1-1
D gene: -
clone size: few
CDR3 protein: CASSPPGQAGTEAFF
CDR3 DNA: TGTGCCAGCAGCCCTCCGGGGCAGGCAGGCACTGAAGCTTTCTTT

V gene: TRBV19
J gene: TRBJ1-2
D gene: TRBD1
clone size: -
CDR3 protein: CASHRGQGAGYTF
CDR3 DNA: TGTGCCAGTCATAGGGGACAGGGGGCTGGCTACACCTTC

V gene: TRBV5-4
J gene: TRBJ2-3
D gene: TRBD2
clone size: -
CDR3 protein: CASSLPGLAGDTQYF
CDR3 DNA: TGTGCCAGCAGCTTGCCGGGACTAGCGGGAGATACGCAGTATTTT

V gene: TRBV4-1
J gene: TRBJ2-3
D gene: -
clone size: -
CDR3 protein: CASSQGSDTQYF
CDR3 DNA: TGCGCCAGCAGCCAAGGATCAGATACGCAGTATTTT

V gene: TRBV6-1
J gene: TRBJ1-2
D gene: TRBD1
clone size: -
CDR3 protein: CASSPGGQRNYGYTF
CDR3 DNA: TGTGCCAGCAGCCCAGGGGGACAAAGGAACTATGGCTACACCTTC

V gene: TRBV6-6
J gene: TRBJ2-5
D gene: TRBD1
clone size: few
CDR3 protein: CASSLRGGPETQYF
CDR3 DNA: TGTGCCAGCAGTCTGCGAGGGGGCCCAGAGACCCAGTACTTC

V gene: TRBV7-6
J gene: TRBJ2-5
D gene: TRBD1
clone size: -
CDR3 protein: CASRDRGRGIKTQYF
CDR3 DNA: TGTGCCAGCAGGGACAGGGGCCGTGGAATAAAGACCCAGTACTTC

V gene: TRBV11-2
J gene: TRBJ2-1
D gene: -
clone size: -
CDR3 protein: CASNLMALASNEQFF
CDR3 DNA: TGTGCCAGCAACCTCATGGCACTAGCCTCCAATGAGCAGTTCTTC

V gene: TRBV6-5
J gene: TRBJ1-6
D gene: TRBD1
clone size: few
CDR3 protein: CASRPGQGINSPLHF
CDR3 DNA: TGTGCCAGCAGGCCCGGACAGGGAATTAATTCACCCCTCCACTTT

V gene: TRBV28
J gene: TRBJ2-3
D gene: -
clone size: -
CDR3 protein: CASSPLGGASSTDTQYF
CDR3 DNA: TGTGCCAGCAGCCCTCTTGGGGGGGCTAGTAGCACAGATACGCAGTATTTT

V gene: TRBV5-6
J gene: TRBJ2-7
D gene: TRBD2
clone size: -
CDR3 protein: CASSSQWREAGYEQYF
CDR3 DNA: TGTGCCAGCAGCTCTCAATGGCGGGAGGCCGGATACGAGCAGTACTTC

V gene: TRBV4-3
J gene: TRBJ1-2
D gene: -
clone size: -
CDR3 protein: CASSQEVLGGNYGYTF
CDR3 DNA: TGCGCCAGCAGCCAAGAAGTTCTTGGGGGTAACTATGGCTACACCTTC